This T cell receptor beta chain emerged from a study of shared clonotypes between healthy human individuals. Points from the study as a whole: The study's rarefaction showed incomplete sorted-subset sequencing despite large depth. Investigators expected sequencing depth to affect clonotype sharing among donors.

Remarks on this clone: The antigen remains unidentified.

The protocol was immunoSEQ multiplex PCR, while the TCRdb copy is restricted to in-frame clones and leaves out a portion. This table holds approximately 95,000 clones, around two thirds found once. V shed 3 bases and J 3 bases; nucleotides not matched to a gene: 8. Germline CDR1 MNHEY, CDR2 SVGAGI. The CDR3 has 15 amino acids. Input material: memory CD8+ T cells sorted from blood. The subset denotes: CD45RO+ cells pooled with CCR7-negative TemRA cells. This receptor was obtained from a man aged 25-40 years in good health. The J gene is TRBJ2-7, the V gene TRBV6-5; 7 nucleotides line up with TRBD2. The chain's CDR3 is CASSYDPTGGYEQYF. CDR3 in DNA: TGTGCCAGCAGTTATGATCCCACGGGAGGCTACGAGCAGTACTTC.